Listed below are T cell receptor beta chains from one sample, sequenced in a study of radiation and T cells in renal cell carcinoma. The table came from immunoSEQ multiplex PCR; TCRdb's copy has only in-frame clones and leaves some out. The table has roughly 80,000 clones, 80% to 90% seen once. The sequenced sample was blood, obtained from a patient whose treatment included radiotherapy and nephrectomy. The source is a woman aged 50 to 65 with renal cell carcinoma. CDR3s include the opening cysteine and the closing phenylalanine or tryptophan. D genes are given only for firm matches. A row's size may be missing; if present it is once, few, many or a size class.

clone_size: .
v_call: TRBV19
d_call: TRBD1
j_call: TRBJ1-1
cdr3_aa: CASMVQGEGNTEAFF
cdr3_nt: TGTGCCAGTATGGTCCAGGGGGAAGGGAACACTGAAGCTTTCTTT

clone_size: .
v_call: TRBV7-2
d_call: TRBD1
j_call: TRBJ1-5
cdr3_aa: CASSWDRGFNQPQHF
cdr3_nt: TGTGCCAGCAGCTGGGACAGGGGCTTCAATCAGCCCCAGCATTTT

clone_size: .
v_call: TRBV9
d_call: TRBD1
j_call: TRBJ2-1
cdr3_aa: CASNTGVTIQNNEQFF
cdr3_nt: TGTGCCAGCAACACAGGGGTCACGATCCAGAACAATGAGCAGTTCTTC

clone_size: .
v_call: TRBV6-1
d_call: .
j_call: TRBJ1-4
cdr3_aa: CASSEKGSREKLFF
cdr3_nt: TGTGCCAGCAGTGAAAAGGGGAGCAGGGAAAAACTGTTTTTT

clone_size: .
v_call: TRBV9
d_call: .
j_call: TRBJ2-7
cdr3_aa: CASSVGDGFLLPYEQYF
cdr3_nt: TGTGCCAGCAGCGTGGGGGACGGGTTTCTTCTTCCTTACGAGCAGTACTTC

clone_size: few
v_call: TRBV7-7
d_call: TRBD2
j_call: TRBJ2-7
cdr3_aa: CASRGRLAGPIGQYF
cdr3_nt: TGTGCTAGCAGAGGACGACTAGCGGGCCCCATAGGGCAGTACTTC

clone_size: once
v_call: TRBV5-3
d_call: TRBD2
j_call: TRBJ2-2
cdr3_aa: CARRPGTSGSRVGELFF
cdr3_nt: TGTGCCAGAAGACCGGGGACTAGCGGGAGTCGGGTCGGGGAGCTGTTTTTT

clone_size: .
v_call: TRBV2
d_call: .
j_call: TRBJ2-7
cdr3_aa: CASSGQLRVHYEQYF
cdr3_nt: TGTGCCAGCAGTGGACAGCTACGAGTTCACTACGAGCAGTACTTC

clone_size: .
v_call: TRBV9
d_call: .
j_call: TRBJ2-1
cdr3_aa: CASSPAGGIDNNEQFF
cdr3_nt: TGTGCCAGCTCCCCTGCCGGGGGTATCGATAACAATGAGCAGTTCTTC

clone_size: .
v_call: TRBV11-3
d_call: .
j_call: TRBJ2-1
cdr3_aa: CASSFSRNEQFF
cdr3_nt: TGTGCCAGCAGCTTTTCCCGTAATGAGCAGTTCTTC

clone_size: .
v_call: TRBV29-1
d_call: TRBD2
j_call: TRBJ2-1
cdr3_aa: CSVALAGEGEQFF
cdr3_nt: TGCAGCGTTGCTCTAGCGGGAGAGGGTGAGCAGTTCTTC

clone_size: .
v_call: TRBV7-2
d_call: .
j_call: TRBJ2-1
cdr3_aa: CASSSDSTSYNEQFF
cdr3_nt: TGTGCCAGCAGCTCGGACAGCACCTCCTACAATGAGCAGTTCTTC

clone_size: .
v_call: TRBV5-4
d_call: TRBD1
j_call: TRBJ1-2
cdr3_aa: CASSQDISTGVDYGYTF
cdr3_nt: TGCGCCAGCAGCCAGGATATATCGACAGGGGTCGACTATGGCTACACCTTC

clone_size: .
v_call: TRBV28
d_call: .
j_call: TRBJ1-5
cdr3_aa: CASSTTGMGNQPQHF
cdr3_nt: TGTGCCAGCAGTACCACAGGGATGGGCAATCAGCCCCAGCATTTT

clone_size: .
v_call: TRBV6-1
d_call: .
j_call: TRBJ2-7
cdr3_aa: CASSELGSESYEQYF
cdr3_nt: TGTGCCAGCAGTGAATTGGGTAGCGAATCCTACGAGCAGTACTTC

clone_size: few
v_call: TRBV28
d_call: .
j_call: TRBJ1-2
cdr3_aa: CASSDGVYGYTF
cdr3_nt: TGTGCCAGCAGTGACGGAGTATATGGCTACACCTTC

clone_size: .
v_call: TRBV27
d_call: TRBD2
j_call: TRBJ2-7
cdr3_aa: CASSSPSGGSYEQYF
cdr3_nt: TGTGCCAGCAGTTCGCCTTCCGGGGGGTCCTACGAGCAGTACTTC

clone_size: .
v_call: TRBV10-3
d_call: .
j_call: TRBJ1-4
cdr3_aa: CAISDRGPDEKLFF
cdr3_nt: TGTGCCATCAGTGACCGGGGGCCCGATGAAAAACTGTTTTTT

clone_size: once
v_call: TRBV4-3
d_call: TRBD1
j_call: TRBJ1-2
cdr3_aa: CASSQDRQGVYGYTF
cdr3_nt: TGCGCCAGCAGCCAAGATAGACAGGGAGTGTATGGCTACACCTTC

clone_size: .
v_call: TRBV5-1
d_call: .
j_call: TRBJ2-7
cdr3_aa: CASSLTAYEQYF
cdr3_nt: TGCGCCAGCAGCTTAACCGCCTACGAGCAGTACTTC

clone_size: .
v_call: TRBV6-6
d_call: .
j_call: TRBJ1-3
cdr3_aa: CASSNGDSGNTIYF
cdr3_nt: TGTGCCAGCAGTAACGGAGACTCTGGAAACACCATATATTTT

clone_size: once
v_call: TRBV6-1
d_call: .
j_call: TRBJ1-2
cdr3_aa: CASRSVYGYTF
cdr3_nt: TGTGCCAGCAGATCGGTATATGGCTACACCTTC

clone_size: .
v_call: TRBV6-1
d_call: TRBD1
j_call: TRBJ1-4
cdr3_aa: CASSDRDRGSFF
cdr3_nt: TGTGCCAGCAGTGATCGAGACAGGGGAAGCTTTTTT

clone_size: .
v_call: TRBV14
d_call: .
j_call: TRBJ2-5
cdr3_aa: CASSRGRKETQYF
cdr3_nt: TGTGCCAGCAGCCGTGGAAGAAAAGAGACCCAGTACTTC

clone_size: .
v_call: TRBV18
d_call: .
j_call: TRBJ1-1
cdr3_aa: CASSPSISGGNTEAFF
cdr3_nt: TGTGCCAGCTCACCATCGATTTCGGGGGGGAACACTGAAGCTTTCTTT

clone_size: .
v_call: TRBV4-1
d_call: .
j_call: TRBJ2-7
cdr3_aa: CASSPGGGDGSYEQYF
cdr3_nt: TGCGCCAGCAGCCCCGGAGGAGGGGATGGCTCCTACGAGCAGTACTTC

clone_size: .
v_call: TRBV7-3
d_call: TRBD2
j_call: TRBJ2-7
cdr3_aa: CASSGGLDHDEQYF
cdr3_nt: TGTGCCAGCAGCGGCGGACTAGATCACGACGAGCAGTACTTC

clone_size: .
v_call: TRBV9
d_call: .
j_call: TRBJ1-5
cdr3_aa: CASSPAPNQPQHF
cdr3_nt: TGTGCCAGCAGCCCTGCCCCCAATCAGCCCCAGCATTTT

clone_size: .
v_call: TRBV14
d_call: TRBD2
j_call: TRBJ2-1
cdr3_aa: CASSHVSQRDGYNEQFF
cdr3_nt: TGTGCCAGCAGCCATGTCTCTCAGCGGGATGGTTACAATGAGCAGTTCTTC

clone_size: .
v_call: TRBV4-2
d_call: TRBD2
j_call: TRBJ2-5
cdr3_aa: CASSLSGLSQETQYF
cdr3_nt: TGTGCCAGCAGCCTATCGGGACTAAGCCAAGAGACCCAGTACTTC

clone_size: .
v_call: TRBV5-1
d_call: TRBD2
j_call: TRBJ2-3
cdr3_aa: CASTTLPSGTTDTQYF
cdr3_nt: TGCGCCAGCACCACCTTACCTAGCGGGACGACAGATACGCAGTATTTT

clone_size: .
v_call: TRBV18
d_call: .
j_call: TRBJ1-3
cdr3_aa: CASRDNRSGNTIYF
cdr3_nt: TGTGCCAGCCGAGACAACCGCTCTGGAAACACCATATATTTT

clone_size: .
v_call: TRBV10-2
d_call: .
j_call: TRBJ2-1
cdr3_aa: CASSDRGGTYNEQFF
cdr3_nt: TGCGCCAGCAGTGACAGGGGTGGCACCTACAATGAGCAGTTCTTC

clone_size: few
v_call: TRBV6-6
d_call: TRBD1
j_call: TRBJ1-5
cdr3_aa: CASSYPGQGDQPQHF
cdr3_nt: TGTGCCAGCAGTTACCCGGGACAGGGGGATCAGCCCCAGCATTTT

clone_size: .
v_call: TRBV7-9
d_call: TRBD2
j_call: TRBJ2-3
cdr3_aa: CASSHQRGGFGTDTQYF
cdr3_nt: TGTGCCAGCAGCCACCAACGGGGGGGGTTTGGCACAGATACGCAGTATTTT

clone_size: once
v_call: TRBV7-2
d_call: .
j_call: TRBJ2-7
cdr3_aa: CASSSSLNSYEQYF
cdr3_nt: TGTGCCAGCAGCTCCTCCCTAAACTCCTACGAGCAGTACTTC

clone_size: few
v_call: TRBV28
d_call: .
j_call: TRBJ2-1
cdr3_aa: CATSSPPVYNEQFF
cdr3_nt: TGTGCCACCTCCTCCCCCCCAGTATACAATGAGCAGTTCTTC

clone_size: .
v_call: TRBV10-2
d_call: .
j_call: TRBJ2-2
cdr3_aa: CASSSAGRTGELFF
cdr3_nt: TGCGCCAGCAGTTCAGCAGGGCGCACCGGGGAGCTGTTTTTT

clone_size: .
v_call: TRBV7-2
d_call: TRBD1
j_call: TRBJ2-7
cdr3_aa: CASSLEDRAPYEQYF
cdr3_nt: TGTGCCAGCAGCCTGGAGGACAGGGCCCCCTACGAGCAGTACTTC

clone_size: .
v_call: TRBV7-6
d_call: .
j_call: TRBJ1-2
cdr3_aa: CASSFDRQEGYTF
cdr3_nt: TGTGCCAGCAGCTTTGACAGGCAAGAAGGCTACACCTTC

clone_size: .
v_call: TRBV7-2
d_call: .
j_call: TRBJ2-7
cdr3_aa: CASSYHIGGPRSYEQYF
cdr3_nt: TGTGCCAGCAGCTACCATATCGGGGGCCCCCGGAGCTACGAGCAGTACTTC

clone_size: .
v_call: TRBV4-3
d_call: .
j_call: TRBJ1-1
cdr3_aa: CASSQEGQNTEAFF
cdr3_nt: TGCGCCAGCAGCCAAGAGGGACAGAACACTGAAGCTTTCTTT